This TCR beta chain was sequenced during a study of beta chain features in type 1 diabetes. Study results and caveats: When Type 1 diabetes patients were examined, their TCRB CDR3s proved moderately but significantly shorter in all four CD4+ subsets. Insertion counts at VDJ junctions were lower in type 1 diabetes patients, who also showed more deletions there.

Remarks on this clone: The antigen is undetermined. Other DNA sequences within the sample encode an identical CDR3.

Cell sorting via CD45RO/CCR7/CD25/CD127/CD95/CD27 was performed to obtain CD4+ naive, central memory, regulatory and stem cell-like memory cells. Reverse transcription of all isolated RNA meant that expressed TCRB transcripts were sequenced. Clones were sequenced by immunoSEQ multiplex PCR, and TCRdb holds only the in-frame ones, with some missing. The data hold nearly 700,000 clones, with 10% to 15% observed a single time. Sequencing input: naive CD4+ T cells from blood. This clonotype was obtained from a man aged 18 to 29 with type 1 diabetes.

The CDR3 loop is CASRRQGRNGYTF. For the CDR3, the DNA is TGTGCCAGCAGGAGACAGGGGCGCAATGGCTACACCTTC. The chain is built from TRBV6-1 and TRBJ1-2, with 8 bases identical to TRBD1. The CDR3 is 13 amino acids. V shed 6 bases and J 6 bases; nucleotides not matched to a gene: 6. Germline V gives CDR1 MNHNS, CDR2 SASEGT.